This TCR beta chain originates from a study of siplizumab effects on memory and regulatory T cells. Trimming removed 4 bases from V and 3 bases from J, with 18 bases in between. Per the germline V gene, CDR1 is MDHEN and CDR2 is SYDVKM. The CDR3 consists of 16 residues. General observations from the study: No more than a minor fraction of alloreactive clones could be traced back to unstimulated subsets. The study did not confirm that proliferating Tregs from siplizumab cultures were suppressive.

The assay covered about 10^5 TCR templates per sample. Generated by immunoSEQ multiplex PCR, the TCRdb table keeps only in-frame clones and is missing some. The data contain some 100,000 clones, around 95% of them singletons. As concerns this clone: The antigen remains unidentified.

The sequence derives from a human donor in good health. The sequenced material came from non-Treg CD4+ T cells sorted from blood. The chain uses TRBV28 and TRBJ1-2, with D tentatively TRBD1 (6 bases). CDR3 sequence reads: CASSWPRGAEDYGYTF. The CDR3 DNA is TGTGCCAGCAGTTGGCCGCGGGGGGCGGAGGACTATGGCTACACCTTC.